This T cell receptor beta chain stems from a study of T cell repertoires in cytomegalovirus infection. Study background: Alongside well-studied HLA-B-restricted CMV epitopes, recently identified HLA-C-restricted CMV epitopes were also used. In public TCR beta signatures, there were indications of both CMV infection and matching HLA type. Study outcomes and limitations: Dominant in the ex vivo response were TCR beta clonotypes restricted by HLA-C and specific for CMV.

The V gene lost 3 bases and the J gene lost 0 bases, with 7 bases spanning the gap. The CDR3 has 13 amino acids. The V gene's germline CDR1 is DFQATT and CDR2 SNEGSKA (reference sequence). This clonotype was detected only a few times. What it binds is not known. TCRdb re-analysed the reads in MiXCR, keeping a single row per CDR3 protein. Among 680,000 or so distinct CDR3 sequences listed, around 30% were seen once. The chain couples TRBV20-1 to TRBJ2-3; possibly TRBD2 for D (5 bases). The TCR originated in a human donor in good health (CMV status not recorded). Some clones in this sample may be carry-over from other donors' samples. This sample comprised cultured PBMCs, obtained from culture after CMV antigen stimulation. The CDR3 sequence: CSASGISTDTQYF. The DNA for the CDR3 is TGCAGTGCTAGCGGGATTAGCACAGATACGCAGTATTTT.